This entry lists 18 T cell receptor beta chains sequenced from one sample in a study of molecular identifiers for immune sequencing clone quantification. TCRdb re-derived calls from the PCR reads in MiXCR, one entry per CDR3 protein. The sample includes about 100,000 distinct CDR3 sequences, under 40% of them seen just once. The material sequenced was naive CD8+ T cells from blood, with Jurkat cell RNA spiked in. Subset here: FACS-sorted CD8+CD4-CCR7+CD45RA+ naive T cells. The origin of the receptors is a human donor in good health. Some libraries in this study had Jurkat cell RNA spiked in.

The V call is TRBV12-3 or TRBV12-4, the J call TRBJ2-5; 7 positions match TRBD2. With V trimmed by 6 bases and J by 7 bases, 5 bases remained unmatched. This CDR3 comprises 12 residues. CDR3 DNA sequence: TGTGCCAGCAGAGAGGGAGGGGCGACCCAGTACTTC. As protein: CASREGGATQYF.

This clonotype was picked up many times. The V gene is TRBV6-5, the J gene TRBJ1-1; 7 nucleotides align to TRBD1. The CDR3 runs 12 residues. Per the germline V gene, CDR1 is MNHEY and CDR2 is SVGAGI. V shed 2 bases and J 6 bases; nucleotides not matched to a gene: 0. CDR3 sequence: CASSYDRAEAFF. In DNA, the CDR3 is TGTGCCAGCAGTTACGACAGGGCTGAAGCTTTCTTT.

The sample holds many counts of this clonotype. CDR3 in amino acids: CASSPETGRNTDTQYF. CDR3 in DNA: TGTGCCAGCAGCCCCGAGACGGGACGAAACACAGATACGCAGTATTTT. The chain couples TRBV7-9 to TRBJ2-3; D possibly matches TRBD1 or TRBD2 (5 bases each). Trimming stripped 5 bases from V and 2 bases from J, with 17 bases between. CDR3 length: 16 amino acids. From germline, CDR1 is SEHNR and CDR2 FQNEAQ (reference sequence).

The V gene is TRBV5-1, the J gene TRBJ2-1, with 7 bases identical to TRBD2. Germline V gene sequence: CDR1 SGHRS, CDR2 YFSETQ. This CDR3 has 16 amino acids. Trimming at V came to 4 bases and at J to 4 bases, leaving 11 bases not matched to a gene. The CDR3: CASSLRVSGKYNEQFF. As DNA, the CDR3 is TGCGCCAGCAGCCTACGAGTGAGCGGGAAGTACAATGAGCAGTTCTTC.

This chain connects TRBV11-2 to TRBJ1-1; unclear D gene. V lost 3 bases to trimming and J lost 0 bases, with 8 bases between them. From germline, CDR1 is SGHAT and CDR2 FQNNGV. The CDR3 is 14 amino acids. The CDR3 DNA follows: TGTGCCAGCAGCTTGGGCCCTGTGAACACTGAAGCTTTCTTT. Amino acids: CASSLGPVNTEAFF.

The table lists this clonotype with a few counts. The chain links TRBV7-6 to TRBJ2-6, with unresolved D. The ends were cut back, 5 bases at V and 0 bases at J, with 8 bases in the middle. CDR3 length: 15 amino acids. Germline V gene sequence: CDR1 SGHVS, CDR2 FNYEAQ. In nucleotides, the CDR3 is TGTGCCAGCAGCCCCGTGGTCTCTGGGGCCAACGTCCTGACTTTC. As protein: CASSPVVSGANVLTF.

This clonotype was seen more than once but under ten times. The chain carries TRBV7-6 and TRBJ2-7; D may be TRBD1 (6 bases). Trimming removed 5 bases at V and 2 bases at J, with 10 bases between. Germline CDR1 is SGHVS and CDR2 is FNYEAQ. The CDR3 extends over 13 amino acids. The CDR3 loop is CASSPRQAYEQYF. Written as DNA, the CDR3 is TGTGCCAGCAGCCCAAGACAGGCCTACGAGCAGTACTTC.

There are a few counts of this clonotype. The V and J genes are TRBV19 and TRBJ1-5; the match to TRBD1 covers 8 bases. Germline V lookup: CDR1 LNHDA, CDR2 SQIVND (reference sequence). The CDR3 has 15 amino acids. V was pared by 5 bases and J by 3 bases, with 6 bases of the junction left unmatched. CDR3 in DNA: TGTGCCAGTAGTCCTACAGGGGGGAACAATCAGCCCCAGCATTTT. This codes for CASSPTGGNNQPQHF.

The sample holds a few counts of this clonotype. The chain has TRBV14 and TRBJ2-7; D is perhaps TRBD2 (6 bases). Trimming took off 4 bases at V and 0 bases at J, with 10 bases between the two ends. There are 14 residues in the CDR3. The germline V gene has CDR1 SGHDN and CDR2 FVKESK. In nucleotides, the CDR3 is TGTGCCAGCAGCCTTCTCGGGAGCTCCTACGAGCAGTACTTC. Amino acids: CASSLLGSSYEQYF.

DNA for the CDR3: TGCAGCGGTGATTTGGGGCCCGGGAGCACAGATACGCAGTATTTT. This sequence encodes CSGDLGPGSTDTQYF. This chain links TRBV29-1 with TRBJ2-3; TRBD1 might be the D (5 bases). The CDR3 contains 15 residues. Germline V gene sequence: CDR1 SQVTM, CDR2 ANQGSEA. Deletions cut 7 bases from V and 0 bases from J, with 17 bases between.

This clonotype was detected a few times. The chain joins TRBV12-3 or TRBV12-4 to TRBJ1-5, with a tentative D call TRBD1 (6 bases). V dropped 3 bases and J dropped 3 bases, with 9 bases sitting between them. This CDR3 has 14 amino acids. CDR3: CASSLGGPNQPQHF. DNA for the CDR3: TGTGCCAGCAGTTTGGGGGGCCCCAATCAGCCCCAGCATTTT.

Concerning this clonotype itself: No conserved phenylalanine or tryptophan ends this CDR3, so it is likely a read error. The J gene is TRBJ1-1, the V gene TRBV6-2 or TRBV6-3; 11 nucleotides agree with TRBD1. Germline CDR1 MNHEY, CDR2 SVGEGT. CDR3 length equals 15 residues. Trimming cost V 5 bases and J 4 bases; bases outside gene matches: 6. Written as DNA, the CDR3 is TGTGCCAGCAGTAAGGACAGGGGGCGTTTCACTGAAGCTTTCTAT. Translating gives CASSKDRGRFTEAFY.

This sequence joins TRBV7-9 and TRBJ2-3; D ambiguous. Germline-derived CDR1 and CDR2 are SEHNR and FQNEAQ (reference sequence). CDR3 length equals 14 residues. The V end was cut by 5 bases, the J end by 0 bases, with 9 bases between. Here the CDR3 DNA reads TGTGCCAGCAGCCCAACCTATAGCACAGATACGCAGTATTTT. This sequence encodes CASSPTYSTDTQYF.

The CDR3 DNA reads TGTGCCAGCAGCTTAGAACAGGGGCGGCAGTACTTC. Translated: CASSLEQGRQYF. The chain couples TRBV11-2 to TRBJ2-7; 7 nucleotides align to TRBD1. V dropped 0 bases and J dropped 9; count of bases not matched to a gene: 2. Germline loops: CDR1 SGHAT, CDR2 FQNNGV. The CDR3 has 12 residues.

The sample holds a few counts of this clonotype. The chain combines TRBV2 with TRBJ1-2; D ambiguous. In germline, CDR1 is SNHLY, CDR2 FYNNEI. The CDR3 totals 14 residues. Trimming cost V 3 bases and J 2 bases, with 10 bases left between them. As DNA, the CDR3 is TGTGCCAGCAGTGATTGGACTGCAAACTATGGCTACACCTTC. Residues: CASSDWTANYGYTF.

This clonotype was seen a handful of times. The CDR3 DNA sequence: TGTGCCAGCAGCTACTCGGGACGGAGCTCCTACGAGCAGTACTTC. Translated: CASSYSGRSSYEQYF. The chain recombines TRBV11-3 with TRBJ2-7; D may correspond to TRBD1 or TRBD2 (5 bases each). The CDR3 is 15 residues long. Trimming stripped 4 bases from V and 0 bases from J, with 13 bases between. Germline assignment: CDR1 SGHNT and CDR2 YENEEA.

In its sample, this clonotype was seen many times. The V gene is TRBV6-2 or TRBV6-3, the J gene TRBJ1-1, with D perhaps matching TRBD1 (6 bases). V gave up 0 bases and J gave up 2 bases, with 10 bases separating them. The CDR3 sequence is 15 residues long. Germline V gene sequence: CDR1 MNHEY, CDR2 SVGEGT. CDR3 sequence: CASSYSMDRNTEAFF. The CDR3 nucleotides are TGTGCCAGCAGTTACTCGATGGACAGAAACACTGAAGCTTTCTTT.

This clonotype came up many times. This chain links TRBV7-8 with TRBJ1-2, with 10 bases that match TRBD1. Germline V gene data show CDR1 as SGHVS and CDR2 as FQNEAQ. V trimming: 2 bases; J trimming: 8 bases; junction bases outside the gene matches: 5. The CDR3 has 14 amino acids. The CDR3 reads CASSLPDRGDGYTF. The DNA of the CDR3 is TGTGCCAGCAGCTTACCGGACAGGGGGGACGGCTACACCTTC. Full variable domain (remainder filled in from reference TRBV7-8 and TRBJ1-2): GAGVSQSPRYKVAKRGQDVALRCDPISGHVSLFWYQQALGQGPEFLTYFQNEAQLDKSGLPSDRFFAERPEGSVSTLKIQRTQQEDSAVYLCASSLPDRGDGYTFGSGTRLTVV.